The 27 T cell receptor beta chains below all came from one sample that was sequenced in a study of blood T cell repertoires in COVID-19. The method was immunoSEQ multiplex PCR; TCRdb's version includes in-frame clones alone and lacks a portion of them. This table has 200,000 to 250,000 clones, approximately 86% appearing once. Input material: PBMCs or T cells enriched from blood (not recorded which). These receptors all stem from a woman in her twenties or thirties with acute COVID-19.

This chain links TRBV20-1 with TRBJ1-6, with a possible D match to TRBD1 (6 bases). Germline V gene data show CDR1 as DFQATT and CDR2 as SNEGSKA (reference sequence). Trimming stripped 3 bases from V and 9 bases from J, with 18 bases between. The CDR3 runs to 15 residues. The CDR3 sequence: CSASFDRPTRSPLHF. CDR3 nucleotide sequence: TGCAGTGCTAGTTTCGACAGGCCAACCCGTTCACCCCTCCACTTT.

The chain has TRBV7-9 and TRBJ2-3; TRBD2 might be the D (6 bases). The germline V gene encodes CDR1 SEHNR and CDR2 FQNEAQ (reference sequence). Trimming pared 5 bases from V and 4 bases from J, leaving 13 bases between. This CDR3 spans 14 amino acids. CDR3 coding DNA: TGTGCCAGCAGCCCACTAGCATCGGCAGATACGCAGTATTTT. Translated, it gives CASSPLASADTQYF.

This chain uses TRBV7-2 with TRBJ1-5; 8 bases align to TRBD1. The CDR3 consists of 15 residues. V trimming: 4 bases; J trimming: 5 bases; junction bases outside the gene matches: 7. Germline values: CDR1 SGHTA, CDR2 FQGNSA. The CDR3 region is CASSYRTGTHQPQHF. CDR3 nucleotides: TGTGCCAGCAGCTACCGGACAGGGACCCATCAGCCCCAGCATTTT.

The chain is built from TRBV3-1 (or the pseudogene TRBV3-2) and TRBJ1-1, with no clear D. The CDR3 has 15 amino acids. With 0 bases removed from V and 2 bases from J, the gap between germline ends came to 10 bases. The V gene's germline CDR1 is LGHDT and CDR2 YNNKEL (reference sequence). CDR3 nucleotides: TGTGCCAGCAGCCAAGAGGCAGAGGTAAACACTGAAGCTTTCTTT. Translated: CASSQEAEVNTEAFF.

The rearrangement joins TRBV9 to TRBJ2-2; tentatively, D is TRBD2 (6 bases). Trimming shortened V by 2 bases and J by 3 bases, and 8 bases separated the two germline ends. Per the germline V gene, CDR1 is SGDLS and CDR2 is YYNGEE. This CDR3 contains 14 residues. CDR3 in amino acids: CASSVGGYTGELFF. The CDR3 coding sequence is TGTGCCAGCAGCGTCGGGGGATACACCGGGGAGCTGTTTTTT.

The J gene is TRBJ1-1, the V gene TRBV4-3; D is uncertain. The germline V and J ends were trimmed by 0 bases and 1 base, with 6 bases remaining between them. The CDR3 totals 14 residues. Germline V gives CDR1 LGHNA, CDR2 YSLEER. CDR3 nucleotides: TGCGCCAGCAGCCAAGAACGGGAGAACACTGAAGCTTTCTTT. Translating it yields CASSQERENTEAFF.

The genes are TRBV7-9 and TRBJ1-6; a possible D gene is TRBD1 (5 bases). Germline V CDR1 and CDR2: SEHNR, FQNEAQ (reference sequence). The ends were cut back, 5 bases at V and 14 bases at J, with 7 bases in the middle. The CDR3 contains 10 residues. In nucleotides, the CDR3 is TGTGCCAGCAGCGCAGGGACCCTCCACTTT. Protein product: CASSAGTLHF.

V gene TRBV10-2 combines with J gene TRBJ1-1; D is ambiguous. Germline V lookup: CDR1 WSHSY, CDR2 SAAADI. V dropped 0 bases and J dropped 2 bases, with 10 bases sitting between them. CDR3 size: 15 residues. CDR3: CASSESRTHNTEAFF. DNA of the CDR3: TGCGCCAGCAGTGAGTCGCGCACCCATAACACTGAAGCTTTCTTT.

The genes are TRBV25-1 and TRBJ2-1; 7 bases agree with TRBD1. Trimming at V came to 8 bases and at J to 4 bases, leaving 8 bases not matched to a gene. The CDR3 consists of 14 residues. Germline V gene data show CDR1 as MGHDK and CDR2 as SYGVNS. The CDR3 DNA reads as TGTGCCAGCTTAGGGACAGATCGATACAATGAGCAGTTCTTC. Translating it yields CASLGTDRYNEQFF.

This clone has more than one count but fewer than ten. The J gene is TRBJ2-4, the V gene TRBV6-6; the D gene is possibly TRBD2 (6 bases). V lost 5 bases, J lost 8 bases, and 22 bases lay in between. Germline V lookup: CDR1 MNHNY, CDR2 SVGAGI (reference sequence). The CDR3 runs to 16 residues. CDR3 amino acids: CASSRLVWEMEYIQYF. The CDR3 nucleotides are TGTGCCAGCAGTCGACTAGTATGGGAGATGGAGTACATTCAGTACTTC.

The V gene is TRBV7-2, the J gene TRBJ1-6, with 7 positions matching TRBD1. Germline V lookup: CDR1 SGHTA, CDR2 FQGNSA. V gave up 1 base and J gave up 4 bases; unmatched junction bases: 7. The CDR3 spans 17 residues. CDR3 in DNA: TGTGCCAGCAGCTTAGTCTCTACAGGGGTGTATAATTCACCCCTCCACTTT. It specifies CASSLVSTGVYNSPLHF.

The chain has TRBV5-1 and TRBJ1-1; 7 nucleotides line up with TRBD1. Trimming removed 4 bases from V and 3 bases from J; junction bases left unmatched: 9. This CDR3 comprises 15 residues. Germline CDR1 is SGHRS and CDR2 is YFSETQ. The CDR3 loop reads CASSLSGTGDTEAFF. The CDR3 region has the DNA TGCGCCAGCAGCCTGTCTGGCACAGGGGACACTGAAGCTTTCTTT. Combining the CDR3 with reference TRBV5-1 and TRBJ1-1 gives the whole variable domain KAGVTQTPRYLIKTRGQQVTLSCSPISGHRSVSWYQQTPGQGLQFLFEYFSETQRNKGNFPGRFSGRQFSNSRSEMNVSTLELGDSALYLCASSLSGTGDTEAFFGQGTRLTVV.

The V call is TRBV20-1, the J call TRBJ2-5; 8 bases fit TRBD2. There are 11 residues in the CDR3. Germline CDR1 is DFQATT and CDR2 is SNEGSKA (reference sequence). V gave up 6 bases and J gave up 4 bases; unmatched junction bases: 1. The CDR3 is CSAGRVETQYF. CDR3 DNA sequence: TGCAGTGCCGGGAGGGTAGAGACCCAGTACTTC.

This clone showed up just once. CDR3 region: CASSQVSREEAFF. CDR3 DNA sequence: TGCGCCAGCAGCCAAGTATCACGGGAGGAGGCTTTCTTT. The chain has TRBV4-1 and TRBJ1-1; D is undetermined. The V end was cut by 1 base, the J end by 11 bases, with 14 bases between. Germline V lookup: CDR1 MGHRA, CDR2 YSYEKL. The CDR3 covers 13 residues.

The chain is built from TRBV7-9 and TRBJ1-2; D is perhaps TRBD1 (6 bases). The V end lost 3 bases, the J end lost 0 bases, and 11 bases lay between the germline ends. This CDR3 has 15 residues. CDR1 and CDR2 from the germline V gene are SEHNR and FQNEAQ (reference sequence). As DNA, the CDR3 is TGTGCCAGCAGCTTCGGGACAACAGCTAACTATGGCTACACCTTC. Translating it yields CASSFGTTANYGYTF.

The chain recombines TRBV29-1 with TRBJ1-2, with D perhaps matching TRBD1 (5 bases). V was trimmed by 2 bases and J by 4 bases, leaving 11 bases between them. CDR1 and CDR2 from the germline V gene are SQVTM and ANQGSEA. The CDR3 consists of 13 residues. As DNA, the CDR3 is TGCAGCGTTGAACTAGGACAACTCTATGGCTACACCTTC. Translation: CSVELGQLYGYTF.

V usage is TRBV7-2 and J usage is TRBJ2-7; 10 bases are shared with TRBD1. CDR1 is SGHTA, CDR2 FQGNSA, per germline. There are 14 residues in the CDR3. V lost 5 bases to trimming and J lost 9 bases; unmatched junction nucleotides: 10. The CDR3 nucleotides read TGTGCCAGCAGCCTCCGGGACAGGGGAACCGGGCAGTACTTC. It specifies CASSLRDRGTGQYF.

This clone was seen a single time. The V call is TRBV7-6, the J call TRBJ1-5, with D possibly being TRBD1 (5 bases). Germline V CDR1 and CDR2: SGHVS, FNYEAQ. V was trimmed by 3 bases and J by 7 bases, leaving 16 bases between them. The CDR3 totals 15 residues. The CDR3 region is CASSLTPGGGQPQHF. CDR3 nucleotides: TGTGCCAGCAGCTTGACCCCGGGGGGAGGCCAGCCCCAGCATTTT.

The chain uses TRBV27 and TRBJ1-4; no firm D call. V gave up 4 bases and J gave up 6 bases, with 15 bases separating them. The germline V gene has CDR1 MNHEY and CDR2 SMNVEV (reference sequence). The CDR3 runs to 15 residues. The CDR3 region has the DNA TGTGCCAGCAGTTCCCAGACTCGGCTCGATGAAAAACTGTTTTTT. This encodes CASSSQTRLDEKLFF.

The V gene is TRBV6-5, the J gene TRBJ2-5; TRBD1 is a possible D gene (6 bases). V shed 2 bases and J shed 4 bases, with 17 bases lying between them. This CDR3 has 16 residues. Germline V gene lookup returns CDR1 MNHEY and CDR2 SVGAGI. The CDR3 is CASSYNSRGARETQYF. CDR3 nucleotide sequence: TGTGCCAGCAGTTACAATTCCAGGGGTGCTCGAGAGACCCAGTACTTC.

In DNA, the CDR3 is TGTGCCATCAGTGGGTTAGGGGGCGGCTATGGCTACACCTTC. It yields the protein CAISGLGGGYGYTF. The chain uses TRBV10-3 and TRBJ1-2, with 7 nucleotides matching TRBD1. Germline V gene lookup returns CDR1 ENHRY and CDR2 SYGVKD. The J segment lost 4 bases and the V segment lost 4 bases, leaving 6 bases of the junction unmatched. The CDR3 sequence is 14 residues long.

This chain links TRBV7-4 with TRBJ2-3; TRBD1 is a possible D gene (5 bases). CDR1 is SGHVT and CDR2 is SQSDAQ in the germline V gene. The V gene lost 2 bases and the J gene lost 7 bases, with 13 bases spanning the gap. This CDR3 is 14 amino acids long. CDR3 region: CASSLPAQGNTQYF. DNA for the CDR3: TGTGCCAGCAGCTTACCGGCTCAGGGAAATACGCAGTATTTT.

The chain joins TRBV7-8 to TRBJ2-1; TRBD2 agrees at 9 bases. The CDR3 extends over 19 amino acids. In germline, CDR1 is SGHVS, CDR2 FQNEAQ. V lost 1 base and J lost 0; bases outside the gene matches: 10. Written as DNA, the CDR3 is TGTGCCAGCAGCTTAGATCCTAGCGGGGCTATTAGCTCCTACAATGAGCAGTTCTTC. Protein product: CASSLDPSGAISSYNEQFF.

The V call is TRBV30, the J call TRBJ1-1; perhaps TRBD1 as D (5 bases). The CDR3 contains 15 residues. V was clipped by 2 bases and J by 0 bases, with 13 bases between them. Germline V gene sequence: CDR1 GTSNPN, CDR2 SVGIG (reference sequence). CDR3 loop: CAWSIDSFMNTEAFF. CDR3 sequence (DNA): TGTGCCTGGAGTATCGACAGTTTCATGAACACTGAAGCTTTCTTT.

The chain uses TRBV6-5 and TRBJ1-2; maybe TRBD1 (6 bases). The CDR3 sequence is 16 residues long. CDR1 and CDR2 from the germline V gene are MNHEY and SVGAGI. V dropped 4 bases and J dropped 4 bases, with 19 bases sitting between them. CDR3 sequence (DNA): TGTGCCAGCAGTTTCCAACAGGGTAAATCAGCCTATGGCTACACCTTC. Translating gives CASSFQQGKSAYGYTF.

The V and J genes are TRBV7-9 and TRBJ2-3, with 7 bases aligning to TRBD2. CDR1 SEHNR and CDR2 FQNEAQ come from the germline V gene (reference sequence). This CDR3 is built from 18 residues. V lost 3 bases and J lost 2; bases outside the gene matches: 14. The CDR3 region has the DNA TGTGCCAGCAGCTTCCTCGGGACTACCTCTCTTAACACAGATACGCAGTATTTT. Encoded protein: CASSFLGTTSLNTDTQYF.

This clone was observed a handful of times. This chain links TRBV19 with TRBJ2-3, with 9 bases that match TRBD1. The germline CDR1 and CDR2 sequences are LNHDA and SQIVND (reference sequence). This CDR3 is 16 amino acids long. Trimming at V came to 5 bases and at J to 4 bases, leaving 10 bases not matched to a gene. The CDR3 reads CASSYTGTGFSDTQYF. The CDR3 nucleotides are TGTGCCAGTAGTTATACCGGGACAGGGTTTTCAGATACGCAGTATTTT.